This note documents a single TCR beta chain sequence. The antigen remains undetermined. These data come from a study of cytomegalovirus exposure and HLA in healthy donors. Amplification used 60 Vbeta primers and 13 Jbeta primers. Generated by immunoSEQ multiplex PCR, the TCRdb table keeps only in-frame clones and is missing some. The table includes 200,000 to 300,000 clones, around 80% detected once. Overall study results and limits: About 87% or about 30% of the time was how often most TCR beta V segments were productive, according to an earlier analysis. A later analysis, which compared TCR beta chains of equal frequency, found the HLA-associated ones more clonally expanded.

V gave up 5 bases and J gave up 6 bases, with 10 bases separating them. There are 12 residues in the CDR3. The germline V gene encodes CDR1 MGHRA and CDR2 YSYEKL. Healthy bone marrow donors supplied every sample. This TCR was recovered from a boy aged 10-17 years in good health and CMV-seronegative. Input material: PBMCs. This chain joins TRBV4-1 and TRBJ1-1; TRBD1 is a possible D gene (5 bases). This CDR3 is CASSGQGAEAFF. CDR3 sequence (DNA): TGCGCCAGCAGCGGCCAGGGCGCTGAAGCTTTCTTT.